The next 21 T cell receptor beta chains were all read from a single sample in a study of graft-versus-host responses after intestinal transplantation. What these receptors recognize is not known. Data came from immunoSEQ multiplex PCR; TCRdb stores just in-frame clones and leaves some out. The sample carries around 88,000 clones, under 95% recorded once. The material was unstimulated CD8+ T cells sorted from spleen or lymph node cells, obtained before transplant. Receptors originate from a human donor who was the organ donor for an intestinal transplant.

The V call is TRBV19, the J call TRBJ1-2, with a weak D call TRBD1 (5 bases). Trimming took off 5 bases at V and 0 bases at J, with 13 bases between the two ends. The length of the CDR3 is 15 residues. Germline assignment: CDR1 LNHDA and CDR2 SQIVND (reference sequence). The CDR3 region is CASSSSAGSNYGYTF. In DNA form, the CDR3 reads TGTGCCAGTAGTTCCAGTGCAGGGTCTAACTATGGCTACACCTTC.

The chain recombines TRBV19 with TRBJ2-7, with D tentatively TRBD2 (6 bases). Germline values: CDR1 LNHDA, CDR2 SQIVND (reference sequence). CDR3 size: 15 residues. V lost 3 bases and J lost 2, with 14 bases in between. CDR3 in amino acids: CASSIIGGTTYEQYF. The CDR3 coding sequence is TGTGCCAGTAGTATTATCGGCGGGACCACCTACGAGCAGTACTTC.

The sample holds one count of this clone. The CDR3 coding sequence is TGTGCCAGCAGCTTAGATGTGGGGTTCTCCGACTACGAGCAGTACTTC. Its translation: CASSLDVGFSDYEQYF. The J gene is TRBJ2-7, the V gene TRBV7-9; D ambiguous. The germline CDR1 and CDR2 sequences are SEHNR and FQNEAQ (reference sequence). The V and J ends lost 1 base and 3 bases respectively, with 16 bases between them. The CDR3 runs 16 residues.

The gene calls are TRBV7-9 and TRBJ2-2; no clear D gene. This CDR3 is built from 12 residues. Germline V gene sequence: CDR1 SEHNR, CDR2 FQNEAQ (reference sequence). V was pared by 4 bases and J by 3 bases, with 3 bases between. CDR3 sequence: CASSSYTGELFF. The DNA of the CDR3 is TGTGCCAGCAGCTCTTACACCGGGGAGCTGTTTTTT.

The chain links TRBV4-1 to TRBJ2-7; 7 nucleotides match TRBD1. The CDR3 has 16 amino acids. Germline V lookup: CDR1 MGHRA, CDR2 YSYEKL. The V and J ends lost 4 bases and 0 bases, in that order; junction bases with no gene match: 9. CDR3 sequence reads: CASSLATTGPSYEQYF. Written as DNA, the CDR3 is TGCGCCAGCAGCCTCGCCACGACAGGGCCCTCCTACGAGCAGTACTTC.

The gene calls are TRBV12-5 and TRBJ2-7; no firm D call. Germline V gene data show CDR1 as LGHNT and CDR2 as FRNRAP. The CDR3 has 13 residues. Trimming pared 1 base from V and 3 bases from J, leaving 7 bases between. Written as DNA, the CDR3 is TGTGCTAGTGGTTTGGGGCAGAACTACGAGCAGTACTTC. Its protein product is CASGLGQNYEQYF.

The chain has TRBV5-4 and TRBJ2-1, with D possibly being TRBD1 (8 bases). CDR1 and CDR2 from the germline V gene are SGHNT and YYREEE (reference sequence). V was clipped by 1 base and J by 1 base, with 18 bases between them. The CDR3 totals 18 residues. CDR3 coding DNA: TGTGCCAGCAGCTTGTTGGGGGGAGGGGACAGGTCCTACAATGAGCAGTTCTTC. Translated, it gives CASSLLGGGDRSYNEQFF. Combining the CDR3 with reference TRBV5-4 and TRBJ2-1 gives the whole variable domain ETGVTQSPTHLIKTRGQQVTLRCSSQSGHNTVSWYQQALGQGPQFIFQYYREEENGRGNFPPRFSGLQFPNYSSELNVNALELDDSALYLCASSLLGGGDRSYNEQFFGPGTRLTVL.

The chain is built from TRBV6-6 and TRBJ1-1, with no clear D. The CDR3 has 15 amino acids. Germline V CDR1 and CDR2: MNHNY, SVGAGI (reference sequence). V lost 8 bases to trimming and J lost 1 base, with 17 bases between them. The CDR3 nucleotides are TGTGCCAGCCGCTTAAATAATGCGGAGAACACTGAAGCTTTCTTT. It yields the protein CASRLNNAENTEAFF.

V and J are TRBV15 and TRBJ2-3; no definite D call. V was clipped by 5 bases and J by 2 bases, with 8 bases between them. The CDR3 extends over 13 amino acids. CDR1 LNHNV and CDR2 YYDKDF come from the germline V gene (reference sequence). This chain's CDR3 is CATSHKSTDTQYF. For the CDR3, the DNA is TGTGCCACCAGCCACAAATCCACAGATACGCAGTATTTT.

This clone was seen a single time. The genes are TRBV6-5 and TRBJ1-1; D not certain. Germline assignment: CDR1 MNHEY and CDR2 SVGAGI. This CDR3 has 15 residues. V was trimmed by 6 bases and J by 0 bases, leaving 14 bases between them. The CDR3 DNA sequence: TGTGCCAGCAGCCCAGAATGGCAGTTGAACACTGAAGCTTTCTTT. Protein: CASSPEWQLNTEAFF.

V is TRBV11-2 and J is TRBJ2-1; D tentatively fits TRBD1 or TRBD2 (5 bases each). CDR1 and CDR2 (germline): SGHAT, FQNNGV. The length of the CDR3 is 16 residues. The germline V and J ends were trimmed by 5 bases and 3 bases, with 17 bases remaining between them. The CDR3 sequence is CASSHEWDADYNEQFF. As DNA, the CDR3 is TGTGCCAGCAGCCATGAATGGGACGCAGACTACAATGAGCAGTTCTTC.

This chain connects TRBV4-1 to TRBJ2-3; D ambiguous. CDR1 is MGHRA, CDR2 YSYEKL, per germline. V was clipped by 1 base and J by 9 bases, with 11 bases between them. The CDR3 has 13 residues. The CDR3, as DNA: TGCGCCAGCAGCCAAGTTGAGAGGAACACGCAGTATTTT. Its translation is CASSQVERNTQYF.

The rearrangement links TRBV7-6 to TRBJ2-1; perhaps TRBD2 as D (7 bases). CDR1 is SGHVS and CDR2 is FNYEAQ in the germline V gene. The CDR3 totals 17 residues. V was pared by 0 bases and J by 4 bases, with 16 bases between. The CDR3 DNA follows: TGTGCCAGCAGCTTAGCGTGGGGGGGCCTGTTTTACAATGAGCAGTTCTTC. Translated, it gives CASSLAWGGLFYNEQFF.

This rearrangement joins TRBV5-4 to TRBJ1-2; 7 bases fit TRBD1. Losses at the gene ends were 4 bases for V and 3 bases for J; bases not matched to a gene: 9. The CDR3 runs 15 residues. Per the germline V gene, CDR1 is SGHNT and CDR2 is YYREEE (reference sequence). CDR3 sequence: CASSPDRDVYYGYTF. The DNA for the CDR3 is TGTGCCAGCAGCCCAGACAGGGACGTATACTATGGCTACACCTTC.

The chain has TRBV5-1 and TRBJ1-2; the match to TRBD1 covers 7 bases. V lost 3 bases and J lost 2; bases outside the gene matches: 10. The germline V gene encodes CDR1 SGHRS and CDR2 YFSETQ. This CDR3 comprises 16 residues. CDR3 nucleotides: TGCGCCAGCAGCTACGCCCCCGGGACAGTCAACTATGGCTACACCTTC. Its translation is CASSYAPGTVNYGYTF.

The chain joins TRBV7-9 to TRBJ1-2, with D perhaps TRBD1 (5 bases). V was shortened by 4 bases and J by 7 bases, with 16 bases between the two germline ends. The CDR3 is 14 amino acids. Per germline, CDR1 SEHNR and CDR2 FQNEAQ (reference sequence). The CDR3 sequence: CASSSSGVPSGYTF. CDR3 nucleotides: TGTGCCAGCAGCTCGTCGGGGGTCCCTTCTGGCTACACCTTC.

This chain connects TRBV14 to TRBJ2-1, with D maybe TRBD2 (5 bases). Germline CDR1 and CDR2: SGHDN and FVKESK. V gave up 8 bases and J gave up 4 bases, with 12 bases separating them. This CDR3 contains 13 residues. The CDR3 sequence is CASALADYNEQFF. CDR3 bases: TGTGCCAGCGCCCTAGCTGATTACAATGAGCAGTTCTTC.

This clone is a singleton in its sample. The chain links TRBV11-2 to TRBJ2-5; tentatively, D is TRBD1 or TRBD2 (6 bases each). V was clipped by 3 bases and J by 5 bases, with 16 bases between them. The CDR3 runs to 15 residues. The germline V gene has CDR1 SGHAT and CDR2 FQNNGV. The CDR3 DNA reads TGTGCCAGCAGCTTGGGGGGCAGCAGCGGGGAGACCCAGTACTTC. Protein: CASSLGGSSGETQYF.

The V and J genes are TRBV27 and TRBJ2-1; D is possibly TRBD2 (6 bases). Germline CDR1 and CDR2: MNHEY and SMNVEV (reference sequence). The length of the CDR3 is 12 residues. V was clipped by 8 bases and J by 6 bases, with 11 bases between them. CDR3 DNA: TGTGCCAGCTCCGGACTACCCAATGAGCAGTTCTTC. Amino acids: CASSGLPNEQFF.

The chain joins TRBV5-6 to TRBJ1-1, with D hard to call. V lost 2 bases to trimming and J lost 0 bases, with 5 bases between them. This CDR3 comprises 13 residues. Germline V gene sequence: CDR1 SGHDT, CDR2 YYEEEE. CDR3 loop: CASSLTLNTEAFF. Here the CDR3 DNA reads TGTGCCAGCAGCTTAACACTGAACACTGAAGCTTTCTTT.

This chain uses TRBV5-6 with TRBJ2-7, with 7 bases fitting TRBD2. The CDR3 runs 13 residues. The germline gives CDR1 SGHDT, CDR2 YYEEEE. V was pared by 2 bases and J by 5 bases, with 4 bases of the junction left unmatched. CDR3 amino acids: CASSFRGGNEQYF. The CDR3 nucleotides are TGTGCCAGCAGCTTCCGCGGGGGAAACGAGCAGTACTTC.